The 7 T cell receptor beta chains given below trace back to one sample, sequenced in a study of OX40 agonist ivuxolimab in advanced cancers. Repertoires were generated with immunoSEQ multiplex PCR, while TCRdb's copy carries only in-frame clones and drops some. The table includes about 50,000 clones, 70% to 90% detected once. The sample consisted of CD4+ or CD8+ T cells sorted from blood, taken in a trial of the OX40 agonist ivuxolimab. Receptors were obtained from an adult with an advanced solid tumor such as melanoma, head and neck, liver or kidney cancer.

J is TRBJ2-6 and V is TRBV5-5, with 7 bases aligning to TRBD1. V was clipped by 4 bases and J by 0 bases; unmatched bases: 10. Germline CDR1 reads SGHKS; CDR2 reads YYEKEE (reference sequence). The length of the CDR3 is 18 residues. DNA of the CDR3: TGTGCCAGCAGCGCCGGGACAGAAGTTTACTCTGGGGCCAACGTCCTGACTTTC. The encoded protein is CASSAGTEVYSGANVLTF.

This rearrangement joins TRBV19 to TRBJ2-7, with 8 bases identical to TRBD2. Per the germline V gene, CDR1 is LNHDA and CDR2 is SQIVND (reference sequence). The V segment lost 3 bases and the J segment 2 bases; nucleotides outside the gene matches: 6. The length of the CDR3 is 15 residues. CDR3 bases: TGTGCCAGTAGTATGAGCGGGGGTCCAACCTACGAGCAGTACTTC. Translated: CASSMSGGPTYEQYF.

The J gene is TRBJ2-5, the V gene TRBV5-6; D is possibly TRBD2 (5 bases). V was pared by 4 bases and J by 6 bases, with 16 bases between. From germline, CDR1 is SGHDT and CDR2 YYEEEE. This CDR3 is 14 amino acids long. CDR3 DNA: TGTGCCAGCAGCCGGCTGAACGGGGATAAGACCCAGTACTTC. Its translation is CASSRLNGDKTQYF.

V gene TRBV6-1 combines with J gene TRBJ1-5; D is undetermined. With 10 bases removed from V and 0 bases from J, the gap between germline ends came to 16 bases. CDR3 size: 15 residues. Germline CDR1 reads MNHNS; CDR2 reads SASEGT. CDR3 protein: CATRASIDSNQPQHF. CDR3 DNA: TGTGCCACCCGGGCGTCCATTGATAGCAATCAGCCCCAGCATTTT.

The chain recombines TRBV29-1 with TRBJ2-3; 8 bases agree with TRBD1. This CDR3 contains 13 residues. Germline CDR1 is SQVTM and CDR2 is ANQGSEA. With 6 bases clipped from V and 2 bases from J, the junction kept 4 bases outside the gene matches. The CDR3 reads CSVQGDDTDTQYF. For the CDR3, the DNA is TGCAGCGTACAGGGGGATGACACAGATACGCAGTATTTT.

This clone was observed once. J is TRBJ1-5 and V is TRBV28; D unresolved. CDR3 length equals 16 residues. Trimming took off 5 bases at V and 1 base at J, with 15 bases between the two ends. CDR1 and CDR2 from the germline V gene are MDHEN and SYDVKM. Written as DNA, the CDR3 is TGTGCCAGCAGTCCGGGCCCCCCTGGGAGCAATCAGCCCCAGCATTTT. Its translation is CASSPGPPGSNQPQHF.

This clone was recorded only once. The genes are TRBV19 and TRBJ2-7; 8 bases agree with TRBD2. The CDR3 runs 14 residues. V lost 5 bases to trimming and J lost 4 bases; unmatched junction nucleotides: 7. Germline CDR1 LNHDA, CDR2 SQIVND (reference sequence). CDR3 sequence reads: CASSEVLAAYEQYF. The CDR3 nucleotides are TGTGCCAGTAGTGAAGTACTAGCGGCTTACGAGCAGTACTTC.